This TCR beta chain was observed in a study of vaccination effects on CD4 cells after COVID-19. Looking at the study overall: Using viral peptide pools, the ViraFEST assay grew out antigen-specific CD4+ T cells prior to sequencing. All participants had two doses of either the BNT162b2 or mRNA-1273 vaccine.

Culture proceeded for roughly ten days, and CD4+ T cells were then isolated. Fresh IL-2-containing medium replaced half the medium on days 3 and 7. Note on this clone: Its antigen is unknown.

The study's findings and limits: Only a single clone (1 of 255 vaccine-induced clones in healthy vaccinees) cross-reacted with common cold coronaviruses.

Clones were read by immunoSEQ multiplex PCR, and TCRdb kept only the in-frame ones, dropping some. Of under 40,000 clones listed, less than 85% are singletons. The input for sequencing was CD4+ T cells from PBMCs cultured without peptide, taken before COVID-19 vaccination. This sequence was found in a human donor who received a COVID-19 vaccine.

As DNA, the CDR3 is TGTGCCAGCACCGGACAGGAGAATTCACCCCTCCACTTT. This codes for CASTGQENSPLHF. The J gene is TRBJ1-6, the V gene TRBV7-9; 7 bases map to TRBD1. The junction had 4 bases not matched to a gene; V was cut back by 7 bases and J by 7 bases. CDR3 size: 13 residues. Germline V gene lookup returns CDR1 SEHNR and CDR2 FQNEAQ (reference sequence).